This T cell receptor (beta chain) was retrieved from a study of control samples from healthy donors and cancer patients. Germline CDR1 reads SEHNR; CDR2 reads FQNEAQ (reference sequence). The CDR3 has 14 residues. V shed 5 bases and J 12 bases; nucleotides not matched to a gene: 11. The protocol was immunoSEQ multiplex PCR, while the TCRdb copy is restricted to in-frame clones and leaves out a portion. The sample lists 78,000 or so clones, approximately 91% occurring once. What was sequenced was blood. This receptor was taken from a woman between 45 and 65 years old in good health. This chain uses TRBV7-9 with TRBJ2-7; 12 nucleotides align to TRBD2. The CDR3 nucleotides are TGTGCCAGCAGCACGTCCACTAGCGGGGGGCCTCGGTACTTC. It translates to CASSTSTSGGPRYF.